This T cell receptor beta chain comes out of a study of human T cells and chemical hapten exposure. Study summary: Researchers reported sensitizing a 2 cm by 2 cm upper inner arm skin site with 2% DPC. Upper-back patch tests with 0.01% DPC were read at 6 days.

Losses at the gene ends were 6 bases for V and 2 bases for J; bases not matched to a gene: 5. This CDR3 has 14 residues. Germline assignment: CDR1 MNHEY and CDR2 SVGAGI. This clonotype showed up just once. Its antigen is unknown. In TCRdb, the RACE reads were re-called with MiXCR into one record per CDR3 protein. The top ten hold approximately 6.7% of the sample, which has some 180,000 distinct CDR3 sequences, under 25% seen once. Study-wide results and caveats: PT1 expanded TCR counts and patch test score correlated positively.

Time point meaning: patch test 1, 2 weeks after DPC sensitization. Treatment noted: therapeutic diphenylcyclopropenone sensitization with weekly scalp DPC. The chain carries TRBV6-5 and TRBJ2-3, with 7 bases identical to TRBD2. The TCR comes from a woman aged 45 to 65 with alopecia areata. Some clones in this sample may be carry-over from other donors' samples. This material consisted of whole blood, taken in connection with sensitization to the hapten diphenylcyclopropenone (DPC). The CDR3 coding sequence is TGTGCCAGCAGAGAGCGGGGCCTCACAGATACGCAGTATTTT. Translating gives CASRERGLTDTQYF.